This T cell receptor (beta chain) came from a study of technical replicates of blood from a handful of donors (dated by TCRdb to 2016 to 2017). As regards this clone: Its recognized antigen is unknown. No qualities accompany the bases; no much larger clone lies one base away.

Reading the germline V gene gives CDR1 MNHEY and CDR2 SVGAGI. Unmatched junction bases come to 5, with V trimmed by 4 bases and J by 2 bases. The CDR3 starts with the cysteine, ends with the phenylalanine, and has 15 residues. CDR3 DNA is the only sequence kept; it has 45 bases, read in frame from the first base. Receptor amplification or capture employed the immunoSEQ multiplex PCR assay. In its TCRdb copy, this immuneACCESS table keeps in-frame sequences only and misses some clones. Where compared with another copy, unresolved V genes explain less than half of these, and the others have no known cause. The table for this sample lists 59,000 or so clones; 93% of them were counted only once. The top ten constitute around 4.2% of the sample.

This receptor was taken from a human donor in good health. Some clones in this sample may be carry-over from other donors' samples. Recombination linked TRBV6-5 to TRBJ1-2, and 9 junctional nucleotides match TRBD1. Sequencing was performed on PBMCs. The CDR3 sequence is CASSLTGGNNYGYTF. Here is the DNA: TGTGCCAGCAGTTTGACAGGGGGAAACAACTATGGCTACACCTTC.